This TCR beta chain was captured in a study of OX40 agonist ivuxolimab in advanced cancers. For the study at large: Earlier anti-PD-1, anti-PD-L1 or anti-CTLA-4 therapy was permitted; 30% to 45% had received some.

TCRdb's copy holds only in-frame clones and misses some; the assay was immunoSEQ multiplex PCR. This sample has around 94,000 clones; 80% to 95% occur once, and the top ten carry about 3.6%. Whole-study results and caveats: Expanded peripheral T cells had an undetermined antigen specificity.

Remarks on this clone: What it recognizes is unknown.

V shed 3 bases and J shed 7 bases, with 15 bases lying between them. Germline-derived CDR1 and CDR2 are LNHNV and YYDKDF (reference sequence). The CDR3 has 14 residues. Anyone with autoimmune disease history or systemic immunosuppression was excluded. This TCR derives from an adult with an advanced solid tumor such as melanoma, head and neck, liver or kidney cancer. Here the sequenced sample was CD4+ or CD8+ T cells sorted from blood, taken in a trial of the OX40 agonist ivuxolimab. V usage is TRBV15 and J usage is TRBJ1-2; D ambiguous. CDR3 DNA sequence: TGTGCCACCAGCAGGAGTCGAGAGGTGGGTGGCTACACCTTC. Its translation: CATSRSREVGGYTF.